This record looks at one T cell receptor beta chain sequence and its context. Its antigen is unidentified. This sample is part of a study of human T cells and chemical hapten exposure. Overall study results and limits: DPC sensitization left the count of TCRs above 1 in 1000 unchanged.

Specified time point: patch test 1, 2 weeks after DPC sensitization. The treatment here: therapeutic diphenylcyclopropenone sensitization with weekly scalp DPC. Unfractionated whole blood yielded the extracted total RNA. Attachment of unique molecular identifiers to individual cDNA molecules was performed in the library. From the RACE reads, TCRdb called clonotypes with MiXCR, one entry per CDR3 protein. The sample lists approximately 340,000 distinct CDR3 sequences; around 7% were seen once. The sequence came from a woman aged 18-35 years with alopecia areata. Some clones in this sample may be carry-over from other donors' samples. Here the sequenced sample was whole blood, taken in connection with sensitization to the hapten diphenylcyclopropenone (DPC).

CDR3 sequence: CASGLVLNRERNTEAFF. The CDR3 nucleotides read TGTGCTAGTGGTTTGGTATTGAACAGGGAAAGGAACACTGAAGCTTTCTTT. The chain carries TRBV12-5 and TRBJ1-1, with D maybe TRBD1 (6 bases). Germline values: CDR1 LGHNT, CDR2 FRNRAP. The CDR3 is made up of 17 amino acids. V lost 0 bases to trimming and J lost 1 base, with 15 bases between them.